These 2 T cell receptor beta chains were sequenced from one sample in a study of T-cell reconstitution after alpha-beta-depleted transplantation in children. During its preparation, the TCRbeta library received unique molecular identifiers. TCRdb reprocessed the PCR reads with MiXCR, giving one entry per CDR3 protein. The sample consists of just over 950,000 distinct CDR3 sequences, around 30% of them appearing once. Sequences were derived from PBMCs, mostly from graft donor cells, sampled 360 days after TCRalphabeta/CD19-depleted stem cell transplant. These receptors all come from a boy younger than two who had a stem cell transplant for SCID, so the T cells may come from the graft donor.

A few counts support this clonotype. The gene calls are TRBV9 and TRBJ2-1, with 12 bases identical to TRBD2. Germline CDR1 is SGDLS and CDR2 is YYNGEE. J gave up 6 bases and V 2 bases, and 9 bases lay outside the gene matches. This CDR3 has 17 residues. The CDR3 nucleotides are TGTGCCAGCAGCGTCCGGCCGACTAGCGGGGGACGCAATGAGCAGTTCTTC. This sequence encodes CASSVRPTSGGRNEQFF.

This chain links TRBV29-1 with TRBJ2-1; 8 nucleotides line up with TRBD1. This CDR3 region has 16 residues. The V gene end was trimmed by 7 bases and the J gene end by 4 bases; junction bases not matched to a gene: 15. Germline V CDR1 and CDR2: SQVTM, ANQGSEA. The CDR3: CSAVRVGQDPYNEQFF. Here the CDR3 DNA reads TGCAGCGCCGTACGAGTGGGACAGGACCCTTACAATGAGCAGTTCTTC.